This TCR beta chain was captured by sequencing in a study of OX40 agonist ivuxolimab in advanced cancers. Study as a whole: The patients got ivuxolimab, which is an agonistic anti-OX40 (CD134) antibody. Across the patients, intravenous ivuxolimab was delivered every 2 weeks at 0.01 to 10 mg/kg. Notes on the study in general: Within 6 weeks, CD4+ and CD8+ blood T cells expanded clonally at 0.1 to 3.0 mg/kg. Undetermined was the antigen specificity of the expanded peripheral T cells.

Clones were sequenced by immunoSEQ multiplex PCR, and TCRdb holds only the in-frame ones, with some missing. The table records 52,000 or so clones, roughly 89% of them present only once. In germline, CDR1 is GTSNPN, CDR2 SVGIG (reference sequence). This CDR3 region has 16 residues. Trimming took 0 bases from V and 2 from J, leaving 16 bases between them. On this clone itself: What it binds is unknown.

The chain carries TRBV30 and TRBJ1-1; D perhaps matches TRBD1 (5 bases). The clonotype originates from an adult with an advanced solid tumor such as melanoma, head and neck, liver or kidney cancer. The material was CD4+ or CD8+ T cells sorted from blood, obtained in a trial of the OX40 agonist ivuxolimab. DNA of the CDR3: TGTGCCTGGAGTGTACTGGGTATGGGGGGAAACACTGAAGCTTTCTTT. Protein product: CAWSVLGMGGNTEAFF.